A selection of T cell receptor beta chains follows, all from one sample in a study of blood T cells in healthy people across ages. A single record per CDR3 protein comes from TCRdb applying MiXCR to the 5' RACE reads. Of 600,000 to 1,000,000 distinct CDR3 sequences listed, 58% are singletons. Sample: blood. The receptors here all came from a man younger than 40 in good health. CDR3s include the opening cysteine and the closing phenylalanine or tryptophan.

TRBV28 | CAIRRGSYEQYF
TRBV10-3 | CAISVAGETQYF
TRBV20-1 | CSVRVGEKLFF
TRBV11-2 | CASSLAMTPDTQYF
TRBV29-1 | CSVTGATILQETQYF
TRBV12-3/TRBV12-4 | CASSPPWQLYGYTF
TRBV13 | CASARRGPEYEQYF
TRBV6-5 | CASSYGLGSRVNGYTF
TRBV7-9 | CASGTEGSNRYQPQHF
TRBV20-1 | CSAPHSGRTYEQYF
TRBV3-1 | CASSQEDGSNEQYF
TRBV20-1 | CSAGGQGGDFNEQFF
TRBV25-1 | CASSESLGGANVLTF
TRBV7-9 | CASSQRGGGKNIQYF
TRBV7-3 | CASSYGTSGSVRFF
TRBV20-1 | CSAEEGPTKALYGYTF
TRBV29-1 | CSVGGEGITEAFF
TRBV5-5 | CASSQSPGTGYGCTF
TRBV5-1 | CASSFPGAGANVLTF
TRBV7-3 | CASSLGGFGKSETQYF
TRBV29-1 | CSVSTGPGGYTF
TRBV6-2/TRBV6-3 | CASDGGGTSTDTQYF
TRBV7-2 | CASSQGGGLGYTF
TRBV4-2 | CASSQVAGGQGTQYF
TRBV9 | CASSLPGQNTDTQYF
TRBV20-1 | CSAARDRDGYTF
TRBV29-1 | CSVGQVRQSYEQYF
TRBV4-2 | CASSQAAGTSGFYNEQFF
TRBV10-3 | CAISEPSGGANTGELFF
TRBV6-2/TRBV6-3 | CASSYSDSGANVLTF